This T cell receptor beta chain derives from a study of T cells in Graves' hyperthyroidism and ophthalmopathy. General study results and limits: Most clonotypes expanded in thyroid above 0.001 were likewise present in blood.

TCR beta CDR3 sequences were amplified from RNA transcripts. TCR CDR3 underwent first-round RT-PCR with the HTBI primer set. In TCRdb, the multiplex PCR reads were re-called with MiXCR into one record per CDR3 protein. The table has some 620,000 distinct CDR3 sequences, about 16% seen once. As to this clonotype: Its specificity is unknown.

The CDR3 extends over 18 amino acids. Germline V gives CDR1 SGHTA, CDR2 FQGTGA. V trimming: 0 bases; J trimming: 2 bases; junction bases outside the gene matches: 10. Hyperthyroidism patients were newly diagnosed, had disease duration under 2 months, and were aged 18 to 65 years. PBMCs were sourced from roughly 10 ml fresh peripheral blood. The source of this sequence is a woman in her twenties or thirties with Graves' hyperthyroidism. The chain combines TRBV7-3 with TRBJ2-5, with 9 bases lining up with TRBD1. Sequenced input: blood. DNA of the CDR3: TGTGCCAGCAGCTTAACGTCCGGACAGGGGACCTCTCAAGAGACCCAGTACTTC. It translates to CASSLTSGQGTSQETQYF.